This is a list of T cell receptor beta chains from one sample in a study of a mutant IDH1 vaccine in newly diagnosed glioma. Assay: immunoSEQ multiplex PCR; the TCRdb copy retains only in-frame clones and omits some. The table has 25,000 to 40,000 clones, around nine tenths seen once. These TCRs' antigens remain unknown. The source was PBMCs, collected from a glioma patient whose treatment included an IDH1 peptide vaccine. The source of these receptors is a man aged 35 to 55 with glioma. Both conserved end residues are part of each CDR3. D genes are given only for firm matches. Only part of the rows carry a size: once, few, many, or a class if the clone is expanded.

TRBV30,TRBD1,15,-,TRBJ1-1,CAWSQLGQGNTEAFF,TGTGCCTGGAGTCAACTGGGACAGGGTAACACTGAAGCTTTCTTT
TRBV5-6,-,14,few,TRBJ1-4,CASIRTGESEKLFF,TGTGCCAGCATTAGGACTGGGGAAAGCGAAAAACTGTTTTTT
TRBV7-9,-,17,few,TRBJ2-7,CASSFGGFTQSSYEQYF,TGTGCCAGCAGCTTTGGGGGCTTTACGCAAAGCTCCTACGAGCAGTACTTC
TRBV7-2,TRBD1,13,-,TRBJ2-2,CASSFRGHGELFF,TGTGCCAGCAGCTTCAGGGGGCACGGGGAGCTGTTTTTT
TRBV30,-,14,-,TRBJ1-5,CAWSTGYLIEPQHF,TGTGCCTGGAGTACCGGATATCTGATAGAGCCCCAGCATTTT
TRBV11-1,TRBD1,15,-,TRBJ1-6,CASSKEGDSRSPLHF,TGTGCCAGCAGCAAAGAGGGGGACAGCCGGTCACCCCTCCACTTT
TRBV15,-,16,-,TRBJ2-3,CATSRRGGAGTDTQYF,TGTGCCACCAGCAGGCGAGGGGGTGCGGGCACAGATACGCAGTATTTT
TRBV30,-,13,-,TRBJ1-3,CAWSGFGGNTIYF,TGTGCCTGGAGTGGTTTCGGAGGAAACACCATATATTTT
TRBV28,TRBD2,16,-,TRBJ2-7,CASSERTSGSSYEQYF,TGTGCCAGCAGTGAAAGGACTAGCGGGAGCTCCTACGAGCAGTACTTC
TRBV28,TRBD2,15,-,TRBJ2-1,CASGLGLGSYNEQFF,TGTGCCAGCGGATTAGGACTAGGGTCCTACAATGAGCAGTTCTTC
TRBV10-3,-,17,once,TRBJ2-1,CAISEDPLKSQGDEQFF,TGTGCCATCAGTGAGGACCCCCTAAAGTCCCAGGGCGATGAGCAGTTCTTC
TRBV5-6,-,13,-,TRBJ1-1,CASSFNGRAEAFF,TGTGCCAGCAGCTTTAACGGGCGGGCTGAAGCTTTCTTT
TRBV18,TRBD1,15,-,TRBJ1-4,CASSPLDRVGEKLFF,TGTGCCAGCTCACCATTGGACAGGGTAGGGGAAAAACTGTTTTTT
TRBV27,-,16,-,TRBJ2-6,CASSLLGGTGANVLTF,TGTGCCAGCAGTTTATTAGGAGGGACTGGGGCCAACGTCCTGACTTTC
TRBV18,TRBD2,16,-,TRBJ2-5,CASSRGLAGAPETQYF,TGTGCCAGCTCACGGGGACTAGCGGGAGCTCCGGAGACCCAGTACTTC
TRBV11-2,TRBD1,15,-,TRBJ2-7,CASSFPGQVLYEQYF,TGTGCCAGCAGCTTCCCGGGACAGGTCCTCTACGAGCAGTACTTC
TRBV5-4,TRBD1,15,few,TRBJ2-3,CASSLAGQSTDTQYF,TGTGCCAGCAGCTTGGCGGGACAGAGCACAGATACGCAGTATTTT
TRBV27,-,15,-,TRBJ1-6,CASSPQRRNNSPLHF,TGTGCCAGCAGTCCCCAAAGAAGGAATAATTCACCCCTCCACTTT
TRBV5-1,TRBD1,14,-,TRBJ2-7,CASSRGTGVGEQYF,TGCGCCAGCAGCAGGGGGACAGGGGTCGGCGAGCAGTACTTC
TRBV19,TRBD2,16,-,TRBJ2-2,CASNQGLAGLGGELFF,TGTGCCAGTAACCAAGGACTAGCGGGTTTGGGCGGGGAGCTGTTTTTT
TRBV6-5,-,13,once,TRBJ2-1,CASSSYLWDEGFF,TGTGCCAGCAGCTCCTATCTTTGGGACGAGGGGTTCTTC
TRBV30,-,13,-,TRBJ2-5,CAWSVRGTETQYF,TGTGCCTGGAGTGTACGAGGGACAGAGACCCAGTACTTC
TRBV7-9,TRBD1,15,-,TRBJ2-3,CASRSSGGFIDTQYF,TGTGCCAGCAGATCTTCAGGGGGCTTTATAGATACGCAGTATTTT
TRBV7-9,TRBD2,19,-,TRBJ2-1,CASETVVAGGQSPYNEQFF,TGTGCCAGCGAGACGGTCGTGGCGGGGGGCCAATCTCCCTACAATGAGCAGTTCTTC
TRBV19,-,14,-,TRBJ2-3,CASSMEDSTDTQYF,TGTGCCAGTAGTATGGAGGACAGCACAGATACGCAGTATTTT
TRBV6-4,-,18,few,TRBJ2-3,CASSDSPGLEGGTDTQYF,TGTGCCAGCAGTGACTCCCCTGGACTAGAGGGGGGCACAGATACGCAGTATTTT
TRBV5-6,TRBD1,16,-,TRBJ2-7,CASSELGTGPSYEQYF,TGTGCCAGCAGCGAACTTGGGACAGGGCCCTCCTACGAGCAGTACTTC
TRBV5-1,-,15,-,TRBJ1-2,CASSLDGGEGYGYTF,TGCGCCAGCAGCTTGGATGGGGGCGAGGGTTATGGCTACACCTTC
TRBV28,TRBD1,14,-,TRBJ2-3,CASSLGQGRGTQYF,TGTGCCAGCAGTCTAGGACAGGGTAGGGGTACGCAGTATTTT
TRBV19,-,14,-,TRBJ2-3,CASNTGNPGDTQYF,TGTGCCAGTAATACGGGCAACCCGGGGGATACGCAGTATTTT
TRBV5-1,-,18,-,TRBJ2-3,CASSLEVTGAAGTDTQYF,TGCGCCAGCAGCTTGGAGGTGACGGGGGCTGCTGGCACAGATACGCAGTATTTT
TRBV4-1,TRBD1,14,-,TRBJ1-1,CASSPWTGNTEAFF,TGCGCCAGCAGCCCGTGGACAGGCAACACTGAAGCTTTCTTT
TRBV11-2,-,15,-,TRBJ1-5,CASSLSGLSNQPQHF,TGTGCCAGCAGCTTATCGGGGCTTAGCAATCAGCCCCAGCATTTT
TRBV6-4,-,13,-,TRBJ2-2,CASSEDDTGELFF,TGTGCCAGCAGTGAGGACGACACCGGGGAGCTGTTTTTT
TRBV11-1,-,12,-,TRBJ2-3,CASSFTPDTQYF,TGTGCCAGCAGCTTTACCCCAGATACGCAGTATTTT
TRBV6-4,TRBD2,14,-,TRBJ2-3,CASSASGGADTQYF,TGTGCCAGCAGTGCTAGCGGGGGGGCAGATACGCAGTATTTT
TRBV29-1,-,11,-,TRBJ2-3,CSVESGDTQYF,TGCAGCGTTGAGTCAGGAGATACGCAGTATTTT
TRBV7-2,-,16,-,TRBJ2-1,CASRRDSASSYNEQFF,TGTGCCAGCAGGCGAGATAGCGCCAGCTCCTACAATGAGCAGTTCTTC
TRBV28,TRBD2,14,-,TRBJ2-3,CASRLGLGTDTQYF,TGTGCCAGCAGGCTCGGACTAGGCACAGATACGCAGTATTTT
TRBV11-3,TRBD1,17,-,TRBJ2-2,CASSRSGQGANTGELFF,TGTGCCAGCAGCCGAAGCGGACAGGGAGCGAACACCGGGGAGCTGTTTTTT
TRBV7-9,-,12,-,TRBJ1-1,CASSVRGTEAFF,TGTGCCAGCAGCGTCCGGGGCACTGAAGCTTTCTTT
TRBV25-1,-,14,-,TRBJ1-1,CASSEWGEGTEAFF,TGTGCCAGCAGTGAATGGGGGGAGGGAACTGAAGCTTTCTTT
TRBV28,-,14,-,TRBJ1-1,CASSLRGARTEAFF,TGTGCCAGCAGTCTACGTGGAGCCCGCACTGAAGCTTTCTTT
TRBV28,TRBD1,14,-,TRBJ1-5,CASKEAGGNQPQHF,TGTGCCAGCAAGGAGGCAGGGGGAAATCAGCCCCAGCATTTT
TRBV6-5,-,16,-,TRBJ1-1,CASSYSTDGHRTEAFF,TGTGCCAGCAGTTACTCGACAGACGGGCATAGGACTGAAGCTTTCTTT
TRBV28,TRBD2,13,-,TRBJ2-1,CAIQAGGYNEQFF,TGTGCCATCCAAGCGGGGGGGTACAATGAGCAGTTCTTC
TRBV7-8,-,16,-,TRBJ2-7,CASSLRRLNALYEQYF,TGTGCCAGCAGCTTACGACGATTGAATGCACTCTACGAGCAGTACTTC
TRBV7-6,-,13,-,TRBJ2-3,CASSLGWSNTQYF,TGTGCCAGCAGCTTAGGGTGGTCAAATACGCAGTATTTT
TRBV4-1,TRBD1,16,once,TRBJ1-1,CASSQVSRGGNTEAFF,TGCGCCAGCAGCCAAGTCTCCAGGGGGGGGAACACTGAAGCTTTCTTT
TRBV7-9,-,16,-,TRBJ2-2,CASSHAVGGNTGELFF,TGTGCCAGCAGCCATGCGGTTGGTGGAAACACCGGGGAGCTGTTTTTT
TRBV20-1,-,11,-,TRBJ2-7,CSGDWGGEQYF,TGCAGTGGGGATTGGGGTGGCGAGCAGTACTTC
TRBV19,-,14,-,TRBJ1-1,CASTLGGGPTEAFF,TGTGCCAGTACTTTAGGGGGAGGGCCCACTGAAGCTTTCTTT
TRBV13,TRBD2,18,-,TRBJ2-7,CASSLWAPVAGAGYEQYF,TGTGCCAGCAGCTTATGGGCACCCGTAGCGGGAGCTGGATACGAGCAGTACTTC
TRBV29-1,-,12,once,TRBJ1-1,CSVDPGLTEAFF,TGCAGCGTTGATCCGGGGCTCACTGAAGCTTTCTTT
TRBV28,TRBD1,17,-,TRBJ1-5,CASTAGTGRESNQPQHF,TGTGCCAGCACCGCCGGGACAGGGCGGGAGTCCAATCAGCCCCAGCATTTT
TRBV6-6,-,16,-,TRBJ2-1,CASSFSAASSYNEQFF,TGTGCCAGCAGTTTTTCGGCCGCGAGCTCCTACAATGAGCAGTTCTTC
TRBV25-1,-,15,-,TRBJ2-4,CASSESARPPGIQYF,TGTGCCAGCAGTGAATCTGCCCGACCCCCGGGCATTCAGTACTTC
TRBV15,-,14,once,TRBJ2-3,CATSFRGQLDTQYF,TGTGCCACCAGCTTCAGGGGCCAGTTAGATACGCAGTATTTT